This T cell receptor (beta chain) emerged from a study of blood T cell repertoires in COVID-19. At the level of the study: From the United States, Italy and Spain came samples of acute and convalescent COVID-19.

Per germline, CDR1 SNHLY and CDR2 FYNNEI. The CDR3 has 12 residues. V was shortened by 8 bases and J by 3 bases, with 11 bases between the two germline ends. How the authors handled the data: Estimated nucleated cell counts came from reference gene primer amplification. Repertoires were generated with immunoSEQ multiplex PCR, while TCRdb's copy carries only in-frame clones and drops some. V and J calls and clone size are copied from that table; D and trimming were computed from the DNA. The sample lists roughly 320,000 clones, roughly 86% occurring once. Seattle enrolled patients during active infection and tracked them longitudinally.

The receptor was derived from a woman aged 25 to 39 with COVID-19, enrolled during active disease. Sequencing input: peripheral blood. This chain uses TRBV2 with TRBJ2-7; weak D call: TRBD1 (6 bases). Here the CDR3 DNA reads TGTGCCAGCCTACAGGGCGGCTACGAGCAGTACTTC. It codes for CASLQGGYEQYF.